The 16 T cell receptor beta chains in this list originate from one sample, sequenced in a study of shared clonotypes between healthy human individuals. Clones were read by immunoSEQ multiplex PCR, and TCRdb kept only the in-frame ones, dropping some. Among nearly 500,000 clones, 76% were seen once, and the ten largest hold approximately 13%. The sample consisted of PBMCs. All receptors come from a woman in her thirties or forties in good health. Some clones in this sample may be carry-over from other donors' samples.

The chain joins TRBV19 to TRBJ1-4, with TRBD1 matching 12 bases. The germline gives CDR1 LNHDA, CDR2 SQIVND (reference sequence). Trimming removed 6 bases from V and 8 bases from J; junction bases left unmatched: 7. The CDR3 is 15 amino acids. CDR3 residues: CASSGTGGAEEKLFF. The CDR3 DNA reads TGTGCCAGTAGCGGGACAGGGGGCGCGGAGGAAAAACTGTTTTTT.

This clone showed up just a few times. This chain joins TRBV7-2 and TRBJ1-2; D gene ambiguous. Germline V CDR1 and CDR2: SGHTA, FQGNSA. The V end was cut by 4 bases, the J end by 5 bases, with 11 bases between. The CDR3 is 13 residues long. CDR3 sequence reads: CASSSEGLYGYTF. CDR3 sequence (DNA): TGTGCCAGCAGCTCCGAGGGCCTGTATGGCTACACCTTC.

V is TRBV6-6 and J is TRBJ1-1; D perhaps matches TRBD1 (5 bases). The CDR3 length is 15 residues. From germline, CDR1 is MNHNY and CDR2 SVGAGI (reference sequence). V lost 6 bases, J lost 5 bases, and 19 bases lay in between. The CDR3 loop reads CASSRGTAATTEAFF. CDR3 bases: TGTGCCAGCAGCCGAGGGACTGCGGCGACAACTGAAGCTTTCTTT.

V usage is TRBV4-1 and J usage is TRBJ2-3; D remains unclear. The CDR3 extends over 16 amino acids. Germline assignment: CDR1 MGHRA and CDR2 YSYEKL. Trimming removed 4 bases from V and 4 bases from J, with 18 bases in between. The CDR3 DNA reads TGCGCCAGCAGCCCCCGTTGGGGTGGCGCTTCAGATACGCAGTATTTT. Translating gives CASSPRWGGASDTQYF.

This sequence joins TRBV6-5 and TRBJ2-7, with TRBD1 matching over 10 bases. CDR1 is MNHEY and CDR2 is SVGAGI in the germline V gene. The CDR3 has 15 amino acids. V lost 5 bases, J lost 2 bases, and 6 bases stayed unmatched. DNA of the CDR3: TGTGCCAGCAGTCGCGACAGGGGGCCGACCTACGAGCAGTACTTC. Translation: CASSRDRGPTYEQYF.

This clone was recorded only once. The rearrangement links TRBV18 to TRBJ2-5; D perhaps matches TRBD2 (5 bases). The CDR3 length is 13 residues. Trimming shortened V by 3 bases and J by 7 bases, and 12 bases separated the two germline ends. The germline CDR1 and CDR2 sequences are KGHSH and LQKENI. DNA of the CDR3: TGTGCCAGCTCACCGCCGGGCCGGGGGACCCAGTACTTC. Its protein product is CASSPPGRGTQYF.

This clone was recorded at least ten times. The gene calls are TRBV29-1 and TRBJ2-1, with 9 bases matching TRBD2. This CDR3 region has 15 residues. The V segment lost 2 bases and the J segment 4 bases; nucleotides outside the gene matches: 6. Per germline, CDR1 SQVTM and CDR2 ANQGSEA. The chain's CDR3 is CSVESSGVSYNEQFF. In nucleotides, the CDR3 is TGCAGCGTTGAATCTAGCGGGGTTTCGTACAATGAGCAGTTCTTC.

The chain recombines TRBV4-2 with TRBJ2-6; no clear D. This CDR3 spans 15 amino acids. The ends were cut back, 3 bases at V and 4 bases at J, with 10 bases in the middle. CDR1 and CDR2 from the germline V gene are LGHNA and YNFKEQ. The CDR3 reads CASSHDLRGANVLTF. The CDR3, as DNA: TGTGCCAGCAGCCACGATCTACGGGGGGCCAACGTCCTGACTTTC.

This clone was observed once. This chain uses TRBV6-6 with TRBJ2-7; D unclear. This CDR3 has 10 amino acids. Between the trimmed V and J ends, which lost 1 base and 6 bases, there was a span of 1 base. CDR1 and CDR2 (germline): MNHNY, SVGAGI (reference sequence). The CDR3 is CASSYCEQYF. The DNA of the CDR3 is TGTGCCAGCAGTTACTGCGAGCAGTACTTC.

This chain links TRBV7-9 with TRBJ1-2, with D tentatively TRBD1 (5 bases). The germline gives CDR1 SEHNR, CDR2 FQNEAQ (reference sequence). V dropped 6 bases and J dropped 2 bases, with 28 bases sitting between them. There are 19 residues in the CDR3. CDR3 sequence: CASRNMAPGVAAFNYGYTF. The CDR3 coding sequence is TGTGCCAGCAGGAATATGGCCCCGGGGGTCGCAGCTTTCAACTATGGCTACACCTTC. The full variable domain, completed using reference TRBV7-9 and TRBJ1-2, is DTGVSQNPRHKITKRGQNVTFRCDPISEHNRLYWYRQTLGQGPEFLTYFQNEAQLEKSRLLSDRFSAERPKGSFSTLEIQRTEQGDSAMYLCASRNMAPGVAAFNYGYTFGSGTRLTVV.

This clone was counted only a few times. Different DNA sequences within this sample yield the same CDR3. The chain is built from TRBV29-1 and TRBJ1-1; possibly TRBD1 for D (5 bases). Trimming shortened V by 3 bases and J by 5 bases, and 10 bases separated the two germline ends. In germline, CDR1 is SQVTM, CDR2 ANQGSEA. This CDR3 is built from 12 residues. CDR3 in DNA: TGCAGCGTTGACTCAGGGTATACTGAAGCTTTCTTT. It codes for CSVDSGYTEAFF.

The chain employs TRBV28 and TRBJ1-1; D possibly corresponds to TRBD1 (5 bases). Between the trimmed V and J ends, which lost 2 bases and 6 bases, there was a span of 13 bases. The CDR3 extends over 14 amino acids. CDR1 MDHEN and CDR2 SYDVKM come from the germline V gene. CDR3 amino acids: CASSLPNRFAEAFF. The CDR3 nucleotides read TGTGCCAGCAGTTTACCCAACAGGTTCGCTGAAGCTTTCTTT.

This clone appeared a few times. This chain uses TRBV28 with TRBJ2-7, with D uncertain. Germline CDR1 and CDR2: MDHEN and SYDVKM. V lost 3 bases to trimming and J lost 3 bases, with 9 bases between them. The CDR3 totals 13 residues. The CDR3 loop reads CASSLVRLYEQYF. CDR3 in DNA: TGTGCCAGCAGTTTGGTTAGACTCTACGAGCAGTACTTC. Drawing the rest from reference TRBV28 and TRBJ2-7, the complete variable domain is DVKVTQSSRYLVKRTGEKVFLECVQDMDHENMFWYRQDPGLGLRLIYFSYDVKMKEKGDIPEGYSVSREKKERFSLILESASTNQTSMYLCASSLVRLYEQYFGPGTRLTVT.

This clone was observed a few times. A junction boundary mismatches the germline segment, possibly from a read error. The rearrangement joins TRBV10-1 to TRBJ1-5; the match to TRBD1 covers 7 bases. Germline V gene sequence: CDR1 WNHNN, CDR2 SYGVQD (reference sequence). The length of the CDR3 is 17 residues. CDR3 nucleotides: TGCGCCAGCACCTTACGACAGGGCCCGGATAGCAACCAGCCCCAGCATTTT. It encodes CASTLRQGPDSNQPQHF.

The chain has TRBV7-6 and TRBJ1-3; maybe TRBD1 (5 bases). Per germline, CDR1 SGHVS and CDR2 FNYEAQ. V lost 5 bases, J lost 0 bases, and 14 bases lay in between. The CDR3 runs to 16 residues. CDR3 sequence (DNA): TGTGCCAGCAGCCCCCGACAGACCAACTCTGGAAACACCATATATTTT. It specifies CASSPRQTNSGNTIYF.

In this sample, this clone turned up a few times. This chain joins TRBV29-1 and TRBJ2-3; TRBD2 matches 8 bases. The CDR3 is 16 residues long. Germline values: CDR1 SQVTM, CDR2 ANQGSEA. After removal of 5 bases from V and 0 bases from J, the junction contained 10 bases not matched to a gene. In DNA form, the CDR3 reads TGCAGCGTTTACGGGAGGGCCGTGGGTAGCACAGATACGCAGTATTTT. This gives the protein CSVYGRAVGSTDTQYF.